This record covers a single TCR beta chain. Its target antigen remains unknown. Base qualities are not recorded, but no much larger clone differs from it by a single base. The collaborating institutions used their own protocols to collect whole blood in K2EDTA tubes. For TCRbeta analysis, collaborators shipped samples as frozen whole blood, isolated PBMCs, or DNA extracted from either of those sample types. TCRbeta CDR3 regions were amplified from genomic DNA by means of the immunoSEQ Assay, a bias-controlled multiplex PCR. The original methods were these. Nucleated cell counts per sample were estimated from amplification of reference gene primers within the assay. To quantify the absolute abundance of each unique TCRbeta CDR3 rearrangement, sequence reads were collapsed and filtered. For each sample, productive Simpson clonality was calculated by taking the square root of Simpson's diversity index across productive rearrangements. The table was pulled from immuneACCESS by TCRdb, which kept in-frame rearrangements only. Such tables lose some clones; where checked, under half of the loss comes from unresolved V genes, and the rest has no known cause. The DNA gave D and trimming, while V, J and clone size come from that table. This sample is represented by 200,000 or so clones; around 81% of them were singletons. The ten biggest clones cover 2% to 2.5% of the sample.

These data originate in a study of blood T cell repertoires in COVID-19 (TCRdb year 2020). For context, the study as a whole: Samples covering the acute and convalescent phases of COVID-19 were provided by collaborators in the United States, Italy and Spain. The prospective study material was composed of cDNA or gDNA derived from T cells, B-cell-depleted T cells, or PBMCs. Subjects who had been exposed to COVID-19, were actively infected with it, or had recovered from it provided the deeply sampled blood TCRbeta repertoires that made up the dataset. The repertoires were released in a freely available public database intended as a resource for research on the immune response to SARS-CoV-2. The samples were drawn from the first 160 participants of the ongoing ImmuneRACE study and from 950 to 1,500 subjects provided by 6 global collaborators. The sample metadata nearly always contained a de-identified subject ID, COVID-19 status, age in years and sex. Where available, HLA class I and class II types were taken from metadata supplied by the sample provider and were not determined by assay-based typing. Results the study describes overall, beyond this receptor: Clinical and demographic metadata were provided uncurated, with the amount varying by source and participant.

The germline V gene sets CDR1 to MNHEY and CDR2 to SVGAGI. Counted from cysteine to phenylalanine, this CDR3 has 14 amino acids. Solely the CDR3 DNA is kept, with 42 bases framed from the first base. V and J are truncated by 4 bases and 10 bases respectively, leaving an intervening sequence of 14 bases. The sequence derives from a woman aged 55-70 years with acute or convalescent COVID-19. Sequencing was done on a sample of peripheral blood. This receptor chain uses TRBV6-5 and TRBJ1-6; 6 matching bases give a weak D call of TRBD1. CDR3 sequence: CASSSAGAASPLHF. The DNA is as follows: TGTGCCAGCAGTTCCGCAGGGGCAGCGTCACCCCTCCACTTT.